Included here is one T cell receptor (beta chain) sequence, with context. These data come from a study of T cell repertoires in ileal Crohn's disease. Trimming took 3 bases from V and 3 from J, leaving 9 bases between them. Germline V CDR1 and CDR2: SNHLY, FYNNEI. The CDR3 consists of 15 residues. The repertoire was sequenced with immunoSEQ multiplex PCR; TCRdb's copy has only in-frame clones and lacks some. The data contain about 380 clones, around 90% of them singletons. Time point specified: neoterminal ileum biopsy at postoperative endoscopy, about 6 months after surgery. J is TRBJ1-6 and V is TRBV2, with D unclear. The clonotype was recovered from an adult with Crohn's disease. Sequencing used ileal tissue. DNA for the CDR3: TGTGCCAGCAGTGAGGACGCCGGCTATAATTCACCCCTCCACTTT. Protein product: CASSEDAGYNSPLHF.